Sequencing of this T cell receptor beta chain was carried out in a study of CD8 T cells in ankylosing spondylitis. Findings and caveats of the study: Disease-associated clones were reportedly significantly overrepresented in matched ankylosing spondylitis synovial fluid. Clones that were linked to disease were CD8+ and were relatively rare in peripheral blood. Before this, some motif variants had been reported in reactive arthritis synovial fluid and blood. Made up of about eight highly homologous variants, a TCR beta motif appeared characteristic of ankylosing spondylitis blood.

V lost 3 bases and J 3 bases, leaving 8 bases between the germline ends. The CDR3 extends over 12 amino acids. Per germline, CDR1 SQVTM and CDR2 ANQGSEA. As the method for making TCR beta libraries, quantitative 5'-RACE with molecular barcodes was used. TCRdb recomputed calls from the 5' RACE reads with MiXCR, one row per CDR3 protein. This table holds 470,000 or so distinct CDR3 sequences, more than 25% found once. On this clonotype itself: Its antigen is unknown.

The V and J genes are TRBV29-1 and TRBJ2-5, with D perhaps matching TRBD1 (6 bases). This TCR was recovered from a male donor with ankylosing spondylitis. The material sequenced was blood, either unsorted or a sorted T cell fraction (not recorded which). DNA of the CDR3: TGCAGCGTTGAGGCAGGGGAAGAGACCCAGTACTTC. It translates to CSVEAGEETQYF.